Shown below are 12 T cell receptor beta chains from a single sample sequenced in a study of vaccination effects on CD4 cells after COVID-19. These receptors' targets are unknown. Under the ViraFEST assay, PBMC were stimulated with viral peptide pools so that antigen-specific CD4+ T cells expanded. Sequencing was performed afterwards. Investigators separated out CD4+ T cells once about 10 days of culture had passed. The person acquired a PCR-confirmed SARS-CoV-2 infection between March and December 2020. Assay used: immunoSEQ multiplex PCR; TCRdb lists only in-frame clones, some missing. The sample has roughly 70,000 clones; 65% to 75% are singletons. The sample in question was CD4+ T cells from PBMCs cultured with HIV peptides, obtained before COVID-19 vaccination. Subset indicated: HIV-1 Nef peptide pool negative control/reference culture. These receptors were taken from a human donor who had a prior SARS-CoV-2 infection.

The V and J genes are TRBV11-3 and TRBJ2-1, with 11 bases aligning to TRBD2. From germline, CDR1 is SGHNT and CDR2 YENEEA. Germline trimming cut 6 bases from V and 9 bases from J; bases unmatched to any gene: 13. The CDR3 totals 16 residues. The CDR3 sequence: CASSPQLAGASFEQFF. As DNA, the CDR3 is TGTGCCAGCAGTCCCCAACTAGCGGGAGCCTCATTTGAGCAGTTCTTC. Based on the CDR3 plus reference TRBV11-3 and TRBJ2-1, the full variable domain is EAGVVQSPRYKIIEKKQPVAFWCNPISGHNTLYWYLQNLGQGPELLIRYENEEAVDDSQLPKDRFSAERLKGVDSTLKIQPAELGDSAVYLCASSPQLAGASFEQFFGPGTRLTVL.

V usage is TRBV7-2 and J usage is TRBJ1-2; no definite D call. CDR1 and CDR2 (germline): SGHTA, FQGNSA. The CDR3 spans 13 residues. V was trimmed by 5 bases and J by 5 bases, leaving 12 bases between them. CDR3 sequence: CASSRGLLYGYTF. The DNA of the CDR3 is TGTGCCAGCAGCCGTGGGCTGCTATATGGCTACACCTTC.

The chain employs TRBV7-2 and TRBJ2-7; 10 positions agree with TRBD2. With 1 base clipped from V and 7 bases from J, the junction kept 10 bases outside the gene matches. The CDR3 runs to 16 residues. Germline CDR1 is SGHTA and CDR2 is FQGNSA. In DNA form, the CDR3 reads TGTGCCAGCAGCTTAGGACGGCTAGCGGGAGTAAGAGAGCAGTACTTC. Translated: CASSLGRLAGVREQYF.

The V and J genes are TRBV5-1 and TRBJ1-5; D gene ambiguous. This CDR3 has 14 residues. Germline V lookup: CDR1 SGHRS, CDR2 YFSETQ. The V and J ends lost 2 bases and 6 bases respectively, with 12 bases between them. CDR3 nucleotide sequence: TGCGCCAGCAGCTTTACGGGTGGCGGTCAGCCCCAGCATTTT. Translated, it gives CASSFTGGGQPQHF.

The chain recombines TRBV27 with TRBJ2-2, with 7 bases matching TRBD1. The CDR3 totals 13 residues. The V gene's germline CDR1 is MNHEY and CDR2 SMNVEV (reference sequence). The V gene end was trimmed by 2 bases and the J gene end by 7 bases; junction bases not matched to a gene: 1. The CDR3: CASSLDRDGELFF. Here the CDR3 DNA reads TGTGCCAGCAGTTTAGACAGGGACGGGGAGCTGTTTTTT.

The chain has TRBV9 and TRBJ2-5, with D possibly being TRBD1 or TRBD2 (6 bases each). This CDR3 comprises 14 residues. Germline assignment: CDR1 SGDLS and CDR2 YYNGEE. V shed 3 bases and J shed 2 bases, with 11 bases lying between them. CDR3 residues: CASSAGEAQETQYF. The CDR3 nucleotides are TGTGCCAGCAGCGCAGGGGAGGCACAAGAGACCCAGTACTTC. The complete variable domain, with remaining parts taken from reference TRBV9 and TRBJ2-5, reads DSGVTQTPKHLITATGQRVTLRCSPRSGDLSVYWYQQSLDQGLQFLIQYYNGEERAKGNILERFSAQQFPDLHSELNLSSLELGDSALYFCASSAGEAQETQYFGPGTRLLVL.

The table lists this clone with a count of one. This chain connects TRBV5-1 to TRBJ2-7; 7 nucleotides align to TRBD1. From germline, CDR1 is SGHRS and CDR2 YFSETQ. The length of the CDR3 is 11 residues. J was trimmed by 5 bases and V by 5 bases; bases with no gene match: 1. As DNA, the CDR3 is TGCGCCAGCAGAACAGGGGACGAGCAGTACTTC. Translation: CASRTGDEQYF.

V is TRBV12-3 or TRBV12-4 and J is TRBJ1-2; unclear D gene. The length of the CDR3 is 13 residues. The germline V and J ends were trimmed by 8 bases and 2 bases, with 12 bases remaining between them. In nucleotides, the CDR3 is TGTGCCAGCGGCCTCTATGAAAACTATGGCTACACCTTC. Its translation is CASGLYENYGYTF.

This clone was seen once. The chain has TRBV5-5 and TRBJ2-3, with D uncertain. The CDR3 sequence is 12 residues long. V was shortened by 0 bases and J by 4 bases, with 3 bases between the two germline ends. Per the germline V gene, CDR1 is SGHKS and CDR2 is YYEKEE (reference sequence). The CDR3 here is CASSLAADTQYF. The CDR3 nucleotides are TGTGCCAGCAGCTTGGCAGCAGATACGCAGTATTTT.

The rearrangement uses TRBV3-1 (or the pseudogene TRBV3-2) and TRBJ2-3; 10 nucleotides align to TRBD2. This CDR3 has 18 amino acids. Germline V gene data show CDR1 as LGHDT and CDR2 as YNNKEL (reference sequence). V trimming: 4 bases; J trimming: 2 bases; junction bases outside the gene matches: 12. For the CDR3, the DNA is TGTGCCAGCAGCCCTCGAGGGGCTAGCGGGAGTTTCACAGATACGCAGTATTTT. This codes for CASSPRGASGSFTDTQYF.

The chain has TRBV30 and TRBJ1-6; D may be TRBD1 (6 bases). The CDR3 is made up of 12 amino acids. Germline CDR1 is GTSNPN and CDR2 is SVGIG (reference sequence). V was trimmed by 8 bases and J by 7 bases, leaving 12 bases between them. The CDR3 sequence is CAGGGLNSPLHF. Written as DNA, the CDR3 is TGTGCCGGAGGGGGTTTAAATTCACCCCTCCACTTT.

The chain employs TRBV7-3 and TRBJ2-1; D remains ambiguous. Germline CDR1 is SGHTA and CDR2 is FQGTGA. The CDR3 totals 12 residues. Trimming took off 3 bases at V and 5 bases at J, with 5 bases between the two ends. This chain's CDR3 is CASSFGHNEQFF. The CDR3 DNA follows: TGTGCCAGCAGCTTCGGACACAATGAGCAGTTCTTC.